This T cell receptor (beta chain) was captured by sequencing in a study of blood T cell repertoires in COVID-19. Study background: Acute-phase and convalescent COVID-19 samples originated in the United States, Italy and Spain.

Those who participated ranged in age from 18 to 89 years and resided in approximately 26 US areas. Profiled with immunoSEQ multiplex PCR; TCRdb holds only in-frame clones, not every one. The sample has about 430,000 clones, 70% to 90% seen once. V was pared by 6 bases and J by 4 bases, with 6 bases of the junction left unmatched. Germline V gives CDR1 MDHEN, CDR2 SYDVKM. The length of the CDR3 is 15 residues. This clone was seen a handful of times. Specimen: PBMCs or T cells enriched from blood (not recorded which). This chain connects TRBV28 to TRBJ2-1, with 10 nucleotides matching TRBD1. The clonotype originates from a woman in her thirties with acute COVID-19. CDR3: CASRPRDRGYNEQFF. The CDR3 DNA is TGTGCCAGCAGGCCGCGGGACAGGGGATACAATGAGCAGTTCTTC. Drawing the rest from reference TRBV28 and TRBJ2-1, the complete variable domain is DVKVTQSSRYLVKRTGEKVFLECVQDMDHENMFWYRQDPGLGLRLIYFSYDVKMKEKGDIPEGYSVSREKKERFSLILESASTNQTSMYLCASRPRDRGYNEQFFGPGTRLTVL.